A single T cell receptor beta chain is shown here with its context. Its antigen remains unidentified. Germline V gene data show CDR1 as KGHSH and CDR2 as LQKENI. CDR3 length equals 15 residues. Unmatched junction bases numbered 8, after V lost 4 bases and J lost 8 bases. The entry originates in a study of cytomegalovirus exposure and HLA in healthy donors. Study outcomes and limitations: Sequencing likely generated an artifact that appeared as a cluster of highly shared sequence variants. Earlier analysis yielded a pattern in which most TCR beta V segments were productive about 90% or about 30% of the time.

With 60 Vbeta and 13 Jbeta primers, the PCR was carried out. The protocol was immunoSEQ multiplex PCR, while the TCRdb copy is restricted to in-frame clones and leaves out a portion. The profile covers around 170,000 clones, with approximately 71% appearing a single time and approximately 1.6% taken by the ten largest. The specimen sequenced was PBMCs. The chain links TRBV18 to TRBJ2-1; 10 bases agree with TRBD1. The sequence derives from a girl aged 10-17 years in good health and CMV-seronegative. CDR3 loop: CASSRLRDRGDEQFF. Written as DNA, the CDR3 is TGTGCCAGCTCACGCCTCCGGGACAGGGGTGATGAGCAGTTCTTC.